A selection of T cell receptor beta chains follows, all from one sample in a study of cytomegalovirus exposure and HLA in healthy donors. TCRdb's copy holds only in-frame clones and misses some; the assay was immunoSEQ multiplex PCR. The sample has over 100,000 clones. Sequenced input: PBMCs. The receptors were sampled from a man aged 30 to 45 in good health and CMV-seronegative. The CDR3 runs from the conserved cysteine through the conserved F or W. The D gene is left open where the match is weak.

j_call: TRBJ2-3; v_call: TRBV6-5; d_call: TRBD1; cdr3_aa: CASSYDRDRATDTQYF; cdr3_nt: TGTGCCAGCAGTTACGACCGGGACAGAGCCACAGATACGCAGTATTTT
j_call: TRBJ1-2; v_call: TRBV7-2; d_call: TRBD1; cdr3_aa: CASSSGQGYGYTF; cdr3_nt: TGTGCCAGCAGCTCCGGACAGGGATATGGCTACACCTTC
j_call: TRBJ2-7; v_call: TRBV7-2; d_call: .; cdr3_aa: CASSLENRVGEQYF; cdr3_nt: TGTGCCAGCAGCTTAGAGAACAGGGTTGGCGAGCAGTACTTC
j_call: TRBJ2-7; v_call: TRBV15; d_call: .; cdr3_aa: CATSPRDIHEQYF; cdr3_nt: TGTGCCACCAGCCCCCGGGACATCCACGAGCAGTACTTC
j_call: TRBJ2-3; v_call: TRBV28; d_call: .; cdr3_aa: CASSHYPGQALDTQYF; cdr3_nt: TGTGCCAGCAGCCACTACCCGGGACAAGCCTTAGATACGCAGTATTTT
j_call: TRBJ2-7; v_call: TRBV27; d_call: .; cdr3_aa: CASRAGSSYEQYF; cdr3_nt: TGTGCCAGCAGGGCGGGCAGCTCCTACGAGCAGTACTTC
j_call: TRBJ1-4; v_call: TRBV7-8; d_call: TRBD1; cdr3_aa: CASSFGTVQEKLFF; cdr3_nt: TGTGCCAGCAGCTTCGGGACAGTCCAGGAAAAACTGTTTTTT
j_call: TRBJ1-2; v_call: TRBV12-5; d_call: .; cdr3_aa: CASGRQNYGYTF; cdr3_nt: TGTGCTAGTGGCCGACAGAACTATGGCTACACCTTC
j_call: TRBJ1-6; v_call: TRBV6-6; d_call: .; cdr3_aa: CASSKQGADSPLHF; cdr3_nt: TGTGCCAGCAGTAAACAGGGAGCCGATTCACCCCTCCACTTT
j_call: TRBJ1-6; v_call: TRBV2; d_call: .; cdr3_aa: CASSLQGRNSPLHF; cdr3_nt: TGTGCCAGCAGTTTACAGGGTAGGAATTCACCCCTCCACTTT
j_call: TRBJ2-7; v_call: TRBV2; d_call: .; cdr3_aa: CATKGQNAYEQYF; cdr3_nt: TGTGCCACCAAGGGGCAGAATGCCTACGAGCAGTACTTC
j_call: TRBJ2-7; v_call: TRBV25-1; d_call: .; cdr3_aa: CASISGYEQYF; cdr3_nt: TGTGCCAGCATATCAGGGTACGAGCAGTACTTC
j_call: TRBJ1-6; v_call: TRBV5-4; d_call: TRBD1; cdr3_aa: CASSSRDRGSNSPLHF; cdr3_nt: TGTGCCAGCAGCTCCCGGGACAGGGGGAGTAATTCACCCCTCCACTTT
j_call: TRBJ2-3; v_call: TRBV19; d_call: .; cdr3_aa: CASSIGGRATDTQYF; cdr3_nt: TGTGCCAGTAGTATAGGCGGCAGGGCCACAGATACGCAGTATTTT
j_call: TRBJ1-4; v_call: TRBV11-2; d_call: TRBD1; cdr3_aa: CASSSQGAANEKLFF; cdr3_nt: TGTGCCAGCAGCTCACAGGGGGCGGCTAATGAAAAACTGTTTTTT
j_call: TRBJ1-1; v_call: TRBV15; d_call: .; cdr3_aa: CATSRGVGRQNTEAFF; cdr3_nt: TGTGCCACCAGCAGAGGAGTCGGGAGGCAGAACACTGAAGCTTTCTTT
j_call: TRBJ2-1; v_call: TRBV15; d_call: .; cdr3_aa: CATSRDLEGLQYEQFF; cdr3_nt: TGTGCCACCAGCAGAGATCTCGAGGGCCTACAGTATGAGCAGTTCTTC
j_call: TRBJ2-7; v_call: TRBV7-2; d_call: TRBD1; cdr3_aa: CASSPGTVPYYEQYF; cdr3_nt: TGTGCCAGCAGCCCTGGGACAGTGCCATACTACGAGCAGTACTTC
j_call: TRBJ1-1; v_call: TRBV5-1; d_call: TRBD1; cdr3_aa: CASSSRTGTGGFDTEAFF; cdr3_nt: TGCGCCAGCAGCTCCCGGACCGGGACAGGGGGATTTGACACTGAAGCTTTCTTT
j_call: TRBJ1-1; v_call: TRBV2; d_call: .; cdr3_aa: CASRLSGVEAFF; cdr3_nt: TGTGCCAGCAGACTCTCGGGGGTTGAAGCTTTCTTT
j_call: TRBJ2-1; v_call: TRBV18; d_call: .; cdr3_aa: CASSPDPSYNEQFF; cdr3_nt: TGTGCCAGCTCACCAGATCCTAGCTACAATGAGCAGTTCTTC
j_call: TRBJ2-3; v_call: TRBV5-6; d_call: .; cdr3_aa: CASSLYAGASTDTQYF; cdr3_nt: TGTGCCAGCAGCTTGTACGCGGGGGCCAGCACAGATACGCAGTATTTT
j_call: TRBJ2-1; v_call: TRBV5-1; d_call: .; cdr3_aa: CASSLGLVNEQFF; cdr3_nt: TGCGCCAGCAGCTTGGGACTCGTTAATGAGCAGTTCTTC
j_call: TRBJ2-1; v_call: TRBV7-9; d_call: .; cdr3_aa: CASSLASIEQFF; cdr3_nt: TGTGCCAGCAGCTTAGCTAGTATTGAGCAGTTCTTC
j_call: TRBJ2-1; v_call: TRBV7-2; d_call: TRBD2; cdr3_aa: CASSAAGLSSYNEQFF; cdr3_nt: TGTGCCAGCAGTGCAGCGGGGCTAAGCTCCTACAATGAGCAGTTCTTC
j_call: TRBJ1-4; v_call: TRBV2; d_call: .; cdr3_aa: CASSEISVTNEKLFF; cdr3_nt: TGTGCCAGCAGTGAGATCAGTGTGACTAATGAAAAACTGTTTTTT
j_call: TRBJ1-5; v_call: TRBV6-1; d_call: TRBD1; cdr3_aa: CASSAQGIGSNQPQHF; cdr3_nt: TGTGCCAGCAGTGCACAGGGGATTGGGAGCAATCAGCCCCAGCATTTT
j_call: TRBJ2-7; v_call: TRBV11-2; d_call: .; cdr3_aa: CASSPLMGGGVYF; cdr3_nt: TGTGCCAGCAGCCCCCTAATGGGGGGGGGCGTCTACTTC
j_call: TRBJ2-2; v_call: TRBV7-7; d_call: .; cdr3_aa: CASSLGFGNTGELFF; cdr3_nt: TGTGCCAGCAGCTTAGGATTCGGGAACACCGGGGAGCTGTTTTTT
j_call: TRBJ1-2; v_call: TRBV29-1; d_call: .; cdr3_aa: CSILQGNYGYTF; cdr3_nt: TGCAGCATTCTACAGGGAAACTATGGCTACACCTTC
j_call: TRBJ2-7; v_call: TRBV4-1; d_call: TRBD2; cdr3_aa: CASSQGKPLAAYEQYF; cdr3_nt: TGCGCCAGCAGCCAAGGGAAGCCTCTAGCGGCCTACGAGCAGTACTTC
j_call: TRBJ1-2; v_call: TRBV7-2; d_call: .; cdr3_aa: CASSLVRGNYGYTF; cdr3_nt: TGTGCCAGCAGCTTAGTTAGGGGTAACTATGGCTACACCTTC
j_call: TRBJ2-1; v_call: TRBV5-5; d_call: TRBD1; cdr3_aa: CASSSGQGRDEQFF; cdr3_nt: TGTGCCAGCAGCTCAGGACAGGGGCGAGATGAGCAGTTCTTC
j_call: TRBJ2-2; v_call: TRBV7-9; d_call: .; cdr3_aa: CASSFFSGAQNTGELFF; cdr3_nt: TGTGCCAGCAGCTTTTTCTCAGGGGCGCAGAACACCGGGGAGCTGTTTTTT
j_call: TRBJ1-2; v_call: TRBV7-9; d_call: .; cdr3_aa: CASSSGLSNYGYTF; cdr3_nt: TGTGCCAGCAGCTCAGGGTTATCTAACTATGGCTACACCTTC
j_call: TRBJ1-5; v_call: TRBV6-1; d_call: .; cdr3_aa: CASTEGRAYGQPQHF; cdr3_nt: TGTGCCAGCACGGAGGGCAGGGCCTACGGTCAGCCCCAGCATTTT
j_call: TRBJ2-7; v_call: TRBV5-1; d_call: .; cdr3_aa: CASSLVEGTGEQYF; cdr3_nt: TGCGCCAGCAGCTTGGTAGAGGGAACCGGCGAGCAGTACTTC
j_call: TRBJ1-2; v_call: TRBV10-3; d_call: .; cdr3_aa: CAISEPTGDYGYTF; cdr3_nt: TGTGCCATCAGTGAGCCCACGGGGGACTATGGCTACACCTTC
j_call: TRBJ1-1; v_call: TRBV7-9; d_call: .; cdr3_aa: CASSRSETEAFF; cdr3_nt: TGTGCCAGCAGCCGCAGCGAGACTGAAGCTTTCTTT
j_call: TRBJ2-3; v_call: TRBV6-5; d_call: .; cdr3_aa: CASSYGQVVGTDTQYF; cdr3_nt: TGTGCCAGCAGTTACGGGCAGGTGGTGGGCACAGATACGCAGTATTTT
j_call: TRBJ2-3; v_call: TRBV5-4; d_call: .; cdr3_aa: CASSSGEDTQYF; cdr3_nt: TGTGCCAGTAGCTCGGGGGAAGATACGCAGTATTTT
j_call: TRBJ2-5; v_call: TRBV5-6; d_call: .; cdr3_aa: CASSLVVRGQETQYF; cdr3_nt: TGTGCCAGCAGCTTGGTGGTCAGGGGTCAAGAGACCCAGTACTTC
j_call: TRBJ2-5; v_call: TRBV6-5; d_call: .; cdr3_aa: CASSHWTEQETQYF; cdr3_nt: TGTGCCAGCAGTCACTGGACTGAACAAGAGACCCAGTACTTC
j_call: TRBJ1-1; v_call: TRBV9; d_call: TRBD1; cdr3_aa: CASSVATGATEAFF; cdr3_nt: TGTGCCAGCAGCGTAGCAACAGGGGCCACTGAAGCTTTCTTT
j_call: TRBJ1-6; v_call: TRBV5-8; d_call: .; cdr3_aa: CASFSPITGFSPLHF; cdr3_nt: TGTGCCAGTTTCTCTCCTATTACAGGGTTTTCACCCCTCCACTTT
j_call: TRBJ2-1; v_call: TRBV5-1; d_call: TRBD2; cdr3_aa: CASSLAAGGDEQFF; cdr3_nt: TGCGCCAGCAGCTTGGCAGCGGGGGGGGATGAGCAGTTCTTC
j_call: TRBJ1-2; v_call: TRBV6-1; d_call: .; cdr3_aa: CASSEVGGGWSYGYTF; cdr3_nt: TGTGCCAGCAGTGAAGTAGGGGGGGGCTGGAGCTATGGCTACACCTTC
j_call: TRBJ1-5; v_call: TRBV6-1; d_call: .; cdr3_aa: CASRPKGMRDQPQHF; cdr3_nt: TGTGCCAGCAGACCTAAGGGGATGCGAGATCAGCCCCAGCATTTT
j_call: TRBJ1-1; v_call: TRBV28; d_call: TRBD1; cdr3_aa: CASTTRGQTFF; cdr3_nt: TGTGCCAGCACCACGAGGGGACAGACCTTCTTT
j_call: TRBJ2-7; v_call: TRBV27; d_call: .; cdr3_aa: CASSFQGSMVYEQYF; cdr3_nt: TGTGCCAGCAGTTTTCAGGGGAGTATGGTCTACGAGCAGTACTTC
j_call: TRBJ1-1; v_call: TRBV5-1; d_call: TRBD1; cdr3_aa: CASSYPDRGNTEAFF; cdr3_nt: TGCGCCAGCAGCTACCCGGACAGGGGGAACACTGAAGCTTTCTTT
j_call: TRBJ1-5; v_call: TRBV7-9; d_call: .; cdr3_aa: CASSLPVSQPQHF; cdr3_nt: TGTGCCAGCAGCCTTCCGGTAAGTCAGCCCCAGCATTTT